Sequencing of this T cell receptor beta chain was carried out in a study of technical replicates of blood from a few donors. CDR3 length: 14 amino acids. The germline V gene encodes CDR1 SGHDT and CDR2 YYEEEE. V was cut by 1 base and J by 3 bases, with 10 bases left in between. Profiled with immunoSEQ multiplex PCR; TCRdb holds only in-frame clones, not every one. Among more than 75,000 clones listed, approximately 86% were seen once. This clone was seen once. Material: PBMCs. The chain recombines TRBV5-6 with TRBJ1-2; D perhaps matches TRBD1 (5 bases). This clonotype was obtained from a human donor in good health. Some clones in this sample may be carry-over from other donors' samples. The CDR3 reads CASSLTPGDYGYTF. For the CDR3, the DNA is TGTGCCAGCAGCTTGACGCCGGGGGACTATGGCTACACCTTC.